Listed below are T cell receptor beta chains from one sample, sequenced in a study of technical replicates of blood from a few donors. The repertoire was sequenced with immunoSEQ multiplex PCR; TCRdb's copy has only in-frame clones and lacks some. Found here are roughly 60,000 clones, just under 95% of them singletons; the top ten hold under 3%. Input material: PBMCs. Receptor source: a human donor in good health. Some clones in this sample may be carry-over from other donors' samples. Each CDR3 is given with its conserved first and last residue. The listing skips clone size in some rows; elsewhere it reads once, few, many or a size class.

NA,TRBJ2-7,TRBV25-1,CASSADTLLGEQYF
once,TRBJ1-2,TRBV19,CASYNREYGYTF
NA,TRBJ2-1,TRBV11-2,CASSLQTGLANEQFF
once,TRBJ2-5,TRBV7-2,CASSPQRHSLGETQYF
NA,TRBJ2-7,TRBV25-1,CASSESGRGTYEQYF
once,TRBJ2-3,TRBV18,CASSPPREGRDTQYF
NA,TRBJ1-5,TRBV25-1,CASSDAGDSNQPQHF
NA,TRBJ1-2,TRBV30,CAWSLQGAYGYTF
NA,TRBJ2-7,TRBV6-6,CASDPGGATYEQYF
NA,TRBJ1-2,TRBV7-2,CASSPQGSGYGYTF
once,TRBJ1-4,TRBV18,CASSPSTLVLNEKLFF
NA,TRBJ1-2,TRBV20-1,CGFQGNYGYTF
NA,TRBJ2-1,TRBV6-1,CASSERGTHEQFF
NA,TRBJ2-7,TRBV6-5,CASSFRGRGTYEQYF
NA,TRBJ1-2,TRBV28,CASSVTRGRVGYTF
NA,TRBJ2-7,TRBV5-4,CASSLVGAGADYEQYF
NA,TRBJ1-2,TRBV5-6,CASSAGTGTYNYGYTF
large,TRBJ2-7,TRBV7-9,CASSLRDRVGEQYF
once,TRBJ2-3,TRBV9,CASSVVGRGGTDTQYF
NA,TRBJ2-7,TRBV6-5,CASSPGTVNEQYF
once,TRBJ1-3,TRBV7-6,CASSRWGVDSGNTIYF
NA,TRBJ1-4,TRBV6-5,CASSYSPSGTNEKLFF
NA,TRBJ2-6,TRBV4-1,CASSHGPADSGANVLTF
NA,TRBJ2-6,TRBV27,CASSARTARSGANVLTF
NA,TRBJ1-1,TRBV14,CASSQRNSMNTEAFF
NA,TRBJ1-5,TRBV7-2,CASSSDFSNQPQHF
NA,TRBJ2-5,TRBV30,CAWSGTTGIQETQYF
NA,TRBJ2-7,TRBV11-1,CASSFDRGLFEQYF
NA,TRBJ2-5,TRBV9,CASSVGGTLLPEYF
NA,TRBJ2-5,TRBV6-5,CASSYGIQETQYF
NA,TRBJ1-2,TRBV14,CASSPTGGYGYGYTF
once,TRBJ2-3,TRBV5-4,CASTGQRNTDTQYF
NA,TRBJ1-1,TRBV4-2,CASSQSQDTEAFF
NA,TRBJ2-2,TRBV4-3,CASSQGLYTGELFF
NA,TRBJ2-1,TRBV4-1,CASSLSGLEIYNEQFF
NA,TRBJ2-3,TRBV30,CAWSVVVNSLLPDTQYF
NA,TRBJ2-3,TRBV14,CASSRQRGGRGDTQYF
NA,TRBJ1-5,TRBV6-6,CASSYSGQFNQPQHF
NA,TRBJ2-7,TRBV19,CASSIDPTGDYEQYF
NA,TRBJ1-5,TRBV19,CASRGNNQPQHF
NA,TRBJ2-3,TRBV12-5,CASGGETRTDTQYF
NA,TRBJ2-1,TRBV5-6,CASSLTYSGGIVDEQFF
once,TRBJ1-1,TRBV7-2,CASSFLGSGMTEAFF
NA,TRBJ2-3,TRBV6-4,CASSGLAGDQTQYF
once,TRBJ2-7,TRBV13,CASRAGSSYEQYF
NA,TRBJ1-2,TRBV25-1,CASSSSTEDPFGYTF
NA,TRBJ2-7,TRBV29-1,CSVVDDRTYEQYF
NA,TRBJ1-2,TRBV5-1,CASSATVVYGYTF
NA,TRBJ1-2,TRBV19,CASRSPDGYTF
NA,TRBJ1-1,TRBV19,CASIPSVNTEAFF
NA,TRBJ2-1,TRBV5-1,CASSMGLAGGPEDEQFF